Below, one T cell receptor beta chain is given with its context. The data belong to a study of blood T cell repertoires in COVID-19. Across the study: Sources were T cells, B-cell-depleted T cells, or PBMCs; the material itself was cDNA or gDNA.

Here immunoSEQ multiplex PCR was the method, and the copy in TCRdb shows in-frame clones only, minus some. Among around 100,000 clones listed, roughly 80% were seen once. The sequenced sample was peripheral blood. The receptor's source is a woman in her thirties or forties with acute or convalescent COVID-19.

Written as DNA, the CDR3 is TGTGCCAGCAGCTTTGGCGTGACAGGGGCCGGAACAGATACGCAGTATTTT. This translates into CASSFGVTGAGTDTQYF. This rearrangement joins TRBV11-3 to TRBJ2-3; 8 nucleotides match TRBD1. The ends lost 3 bases at V and 3 bases at J; junction bases unmatched: 11. The V gene's germline CDR1 is SGHNT and CDR2 YENEEA. There are 17 residues in the CDR3.